This T cell receptor (beta chain) was captured in a study of cytomegalovirus exposure and HLA in healthy donors. For the study at large: Earlier work reported 90 million to 120 million unique TCR beta sequences from approximately 180 million T cells. Among the approximately 380 donors who were genotyped, 70% to 90% fell in the genetic ancestry cluster that is associated with self-reported Caucasian donors.

General study results and limits: TCR beta V- and J-gene trimming was later associated with a missense DCLRE1C variant.

This clone showed up just once. Antigen: not known. This CDR3 is built from 11 residues. V trimming: 5 bases; J trimming: 12 bases; junction bases outside the gene matches: 4. Germline CDR1 is SEHNR and CDR2 is FQNEAQ (reference sequence). A multiplex PCR was run with 60 Vbeta primers and 13 Jbeta primers. Some clones are missing from TCRdb's copy, which holds only in-frame ones; the method was immunoSEQ multiplex PCR. The sample includes a few hundred thousand clones, roughly two thirds of them seen just once. The chain employs TRBV7-9 and TRBJ2-1; TRBD2 agrees at 7 bases. The sequencing input was PBMCs. This clonotype originated in a female donor in good health and CMV-seronegative. CDR3: CASSGTIGQFF. The CDR3 DNA is TGTGCCAGCAGCGGGACTATTGGGCAGTTCTTC.